One sample yielded the 25 T cell receptor beta chains listed below, sequenced in a study of T cell changes during pregnancy in multiple sclerosis (dated by TCRdb to between 2018 and 2020). Libraries were built with the immunoSEQ multiplex PCR assay. TCRdb holds this immuneACCESS table with in-frame rearrangements only. Some clones are missing; in checked studies, unresolved V genes explain under half, and the rest has no known cause. In all, the sample holds tens of thousands of clones, and about nine tenths of those were seen once. The top ten hold 5% to 6% of the sample. The material was peripheral blood, obtained in the third trimester of pregnancy. These receptors came from a female donor in good health, enrolled as a control in a pregnancy study.

The gene calls are TRBV7-2 and TRBJ2-1, with 8 bases aligning to TRBD2. The CDR3 is 14 residues long. Germline CDR1 is SGHTA and CDR2 is FQGNSA. With V trimmed by 5 bases and J by 3 bases, 3 bases remained unmatched. The chain's CDR3 is CASSAGGGYNEQFF. CDR3 DNA sequence: TGTGCCAGCAGCGCCGGGGGGGGCTACAATGAGCAGTTCTTC.

This clone appeared a few times. The rearrangement joins TRBV7-2 to TRBJ1-1; TRBD1 might be the D (5 bases). Trimming left V 3 bases short and J 4 bases short, with 9 bases between. Looked up from germline, CDR1 is SGHTA and CDR2 is FQGNSA. CDR3 length: 13 amino acids. The CDR3 region is CASSFSQGTEAFF. In nucleotides, the CDR3 is TGTGCCAGCAGCTTCAGTCAGGGCACTGAAGCTTTCTTT. The whole variable domain, filled in from reference TRBV7-2 and TRBJ1-1, reads GAGVSQSPSNKVTEKGKDVELRCDPISGHTALYWYRQSLGQGLEFLIYFQGNSAPDKSGLPSDRFSAERTGGSVSTLTIQRTQQEDSAVYLCASSFSQGTEAFFGQGTRLTVV.

The gene calls are TRBV9 and TRBJ1-3; D not resolved. The CDR3 contains 11 residues. The germline gives CDR1 SGDLS, CDR2 YYNGEE. Trimming removed 6 bases from V and 3 bases from J, with 4 bases in between. DNA for the CDR3: TGTGCCAGCACCCGTGGAAACACCATATATTTT. It codes for CASTRGNTIYF.

By proportion, this clone is medium-sized. The gene calls are TRBV5-6 and TRBJ2-5, with D perhaps TRBD1 (5 bases). The CDR3 runs to 15 residues. Germline assignment: CDR1 SGHDT and CDR2 YYEEEE. Deletions cut 4 bases from V and 1 base from J, with 14 bases between. CDR3 nucleotide sequence: TGTGCCAGCAGCACCAACCGACAGTCCCAAGAGACCCAGTACTTC. This gives the protein CASSTNRQSQETQYF.

The chain joins TRBV27 to TRBJ1-6; TRBD1 is a possible D gene (6 bases). The CDR3 spans 15 residues. V lost 5 bases and J 7 bases, leaving 15 bases between the germline ends. From germline, CDR1 is MNHEY and CDR2 SMNVEV (reference sequence). Here the CDR3 reads CASSLRDGQNSPLHF. In nucleotides, the CDR3 is TGTGCCAGCAGTCTCCGGGACGGACAGAATTCACCCCTCCACTTT.

The genes are TRBV28 and TRBJ1-2, with unresolved D. CDR1 and CDR2 from the germline V gene are MDHEN and SYDVKM. The CDR3 covers 14 residues. V was shortened by 7 bases and J by 7 bases, with 19 bases between the two germline ends. The CDR3 coding sequence is TGTGCCAGCAAGACGGGAGGAGATCTAGGTGGCTACACCTTC. Protein product: CASKTGGDLGGYTF.

The genes are TRBV9 and TRBJ2-1; 12 bases map to TRBD2. Per germline, CDR1 SGDLS and CDR2 YYNGEE. After removal of 0 bases from V and 8 bases from J, the junction contained 3 bases not matched to a gene. This CDR3 has 15 residues. The CDR3 nucleotides read TGTGCCAGCAGCGTAGGGGGACTAGCGGGTGATGAGCAGTTCTTC. As protein: CASSVGGLAGDEQFF.

This clone was detected only once. The gene calls are TRBV9 and TRBJ1-6, with D uncertain. CDR1 and CDR2 (germline): SGDLS, YYNGEE. The CDR3 has 15 residues. Trimming stripped 2 bases from V and 9 bases from J, with 15 bases between. The CDR3 DNA reads TGTGCCAGCAGCGTCCGGGAGGGAGCGCGTTCACCCCTCCACTTT. Protein product: CASSVREGARSPLHF.

This chain links TRBV28 with TRBJ1-3; tentative D call: TRBD1 (5 bases). From germline, CDR1 is MDHEN and CDR2 SYDVKM. This CDR3 comprises 16 residues. With 2 bases removed from V and 6 bases from J, the gap between germline ends came to 17 bases. The CDR3 coding sequence is TGTGCCAGCAGTTTAACTACGACAGAAAATTCAAACACCATATATTTT. Translation: CASSLTTTENSNTIYF.

This clone has just one count. V and J are TRBV29-1 and TRBJ1-2; TRBD1 aligns across 9 bases. The CDR3 extends over 12 amino acids. J lost 7 bases, V lost 6 bases, and 6 bases had no gene match. The germline gives CDR1 SQVTM, CDR2 ANQGSEA. The DNA for the CDR3 is TGCAGCGTCGGGGACAGGGCCTCTGGCTACACCTTC. Translated: CSVGDRASGYTF.

CDR3 loop: CASSSGTSGGAVWETQYF. The DNA of the CDR3 is TGTGCCAGCAGTTCAGGGACTAGCGGGGGGGCGGTGTGGGAGACCCAGTACTTC. This chain connects TRBV27 to TRBJ2-5, with 16 bases lining up with TRBD2. The V gene end was trimmed by 4 bases and the J gene end by 5 bases; junction bases not matched to a gene: 10. This CDR3 region has 18 residues. Germline-derived CDR1 and CDR2 are MNHEY and SMNVEV (reference sequence).

This chain joins TRBV7-8 and TRBJ2-1, with 9 bases aligning to TRBD2. After removal of 4 bases from V and 3 bases from J, the junction contained 7 bases not matched to a gene. This CDR3 is built from 16 residues. Germline CDR1 and CDR2: SGHVS and FQNEAQ. For the CDR3, the DNA is TGTGCCAGCAGCTCTCAAAGCGGGGGGCTCTACAATGAGCAGTTCTTC. Translating gives CASSSQSGGLYNEQFF. Looking up the rest from reference TRBV7-8 and TRBJ2-1 gives the full variable domain: GAGVSQSPRYKVAKRGQDVALRCDPISGHVSLFWYQQALGQGPEFLTYFQNEAQLDKSGLPSDRFFAERPEGSVSTLKIQRTQQEDSAVYLCASSSQSGGLYNEQFFGPGTRLTVL.

The chain has TRBV19 and TRBJ1-1; unclear D gene. Germline CDR1 LNHDA, CDR2 SQIVND (reference sequence). This CDR3 spans 14 amino acids. The germline V and J ends were trimmed by 3 bases and 4 bases, with 12 bases remaining between them. CDR3 nucleotide sequence: TGTGCCAGTAGTATTGCGGGTATCAGCACTGAAGCTTTCTTT. Translated, it gives CASSIAGISTEAFF.

This chain connects TRBV5-6 to TRBJ1-2; no reliable D call. The CDR3 consists of 16 residues. CDR1 SGHDT and CDR2 YYEEEE come from the germline V gene. V lost 5 bases, J lost 4 bases, and 21 bases lay in between. Here the CDR3 reads CASRLVEQPETYGYTF. In DNA form, the CDR3 reads TGTGCCAGCAGATTAGTGGAACAACCGGAGACCTATGGCTACACCTTC. Filled out from reference TRBV5-6 and TRBJ1-2, the complete variable domain reads DAGVTQSPTHLIKTRGQQVTLRCSPKSGHDTVSWYQQALGQGPQFIFQYYEEEERQRGNFPDRFSGHQFPNYSSELNVNALLLGDSALYLCASRLVEQPETYGYTFGSGTRLTVV.

CDR3 sequence: CASSGLDSFTDTQYF. The CDR3 DNA is TGTGCCAGCAGCGGTCTAGATAGCTTCACAGATACGCAGTATTTT. The rearrangement links TRBV11-3 to TRBJ2-3; D is ambiguous. The V gene's germline CDR1 is SGHNT and CDR2 YENEEA. V shed 5 bases and J shed 2 bases, with 14 bases lying between them. The CDR3 spans 15 residues.

The genes are TRBV30 and TRBJ1-4; 7 positions agree with TRBD1. Germline trimming cut 1 base from V and 3 bases from J; bases unmatched to any gene: 17. The CDR3 spans 19 residues. Germline V lookup: CDR1 GTSNPN, CDR2 SVGIG (reference sequence). CDR3 sequence: CAWSGISGGLSVSNEKLFF. The CDR3 DNA sequence: TGTGCCTGGAGTGGAATATCAGGGGGGCTTTCTGTCTCTAATGAAAAACTGTTTTTT.

The chain combines TRBV5-1 with TRBJ2-7; D remains unclear. Germline V gene sequence: CDR1 SGHRS, CDR2 YFSETQ. V lost 4 bases, J lost 1 base, and 12 bases lay in between. This CDR3 has 14 residues. DNA of the CDR3: TGCGCCAGCAGCGAATCTGTCACTTCCTACGAGCAGTACTTC. This encodes CASSESVTSYEQYF.

The V call is TRBV12-5, the J call TRBJ1-1; 9 positions agree with TRBD1. Germline V CDR1 and CDR2: LGHNT, FRNRAP. This CDR3 spans 14 amino acids. Germline trimming cut 6 bases from V and 4 bases from J; bases unmatched to any gene: 6. In DNA, the CDR3 is TGTGCTAGTGGGGGACAGGGATGGAGCACTGAAGCTTTCTTT. It specifies CASGGQGWSTEAFF.

The chain combines TRBV13 with TRBJ2-1, with D tentatively TRBD2 (6 bases). The CDR3 totals 14 residues. V was pared by 4 bases and J by 9 bases, with 16 bases between. CDR1 PRHDT and CDR2 FYEKMQ come from the germline V gene (reference sequence). In DNA form, the CDR3 reads TGTGCCAGCAGCTCCCCCTGGAGGGGATCTGAGCAGTTCTTC. Protein sequence: CASSSPWRGSEQFF.

The V gene is TRBV5-1, the J gene TRBJ2-1; 12 nucleotides align to TRBD2. Germline loops: CDR1 SGHRS, CDR2 YFSETQ. The J segment lost 2 bases and the V segment lost 4 bases, leaving 4 bases of the junction unmatched. The CDR3 has 16 amino acids. For the CDR3, the DNA is TGCGCCAGCAGCCCACTAGCGGGAGGCCCCTACAATGAGCAGTTCTTC. It is translated as CASSPLAGGPYNEQFF.

The CDR3 DNA reads as TGTGCCAGCAGCTCCCTAAAAACAGGGATCGGGTATGGCTACACCTTC. This sequence encodes CASSSLKTGIGYGYTF. The rearrangement uses TRBV11-2 and TRBJ1-2; tentatively, D is TRBD1 (6 bases). V dropped 4 bases and J dropped 5 bases, with 20 bases sitting between them. The germline gives CDR1 SGHAT, CDR2 FQNNGV. CDR3 length equals 16 residues.

The gene calls are TRBV6-5 and TRBJ1-2, with 10 bases lining up with TRBD1. The CDR3 length is 14 residues. CDR1 and CDR2 from the germline V gene are MNHEY and SVGAGI. With V trimmed by 6 bases and J by 3 bases, 4 bases remained unmatched. CDR3 protein: CASRTGGVDYGYTF. The CDR3 DNA is TGTGCCAGCAGGACAGGGGGCGTTGACTATGGCTACACCTTC.

This chain joins TRBV29-1 and TRBJ2-3; 9 nucleotides align to TRBD1. From germline, CDR1 is SQVTM and CDR2 ANQGSEA. CDR3 size: 14 residues. V lost 5 bases, J lost 2 bases, and 5 bases stayed unmatched. The DNA of the CDR3 is TGCAGCGTTAACGGACAGGGGAACACAGATACGCAGTATTTT. This sequence encodes CSVNGQGNTDTQYF.

V usage is TRBV6-1 and J usage is TRBJ2-5, with 8 bases identical to TRBD2. The germline CDR1 and CDR2 sequences are MNHNS and SASEGT. This CDR3 region has 16 residues. After removal of 1 base from V and 5 bases from J, the junction contained 9 bases not matched to a gene. CDR3 protein: CASSEGLASGSETQYF. CDR3 nucleotide sequence: TGTGCCAGCAGTGAAGGACTAGCGAGTGGTTCGGAGACCCAGTACTTC.

The chain employs TRBV11-2 and TRBJ2-7; 9 nucleotides agree with TRBD1. This CDR3 comprises 15 residues. From germline, CDR1 is SGHAT and CDR2 FQNNGV. V dropped 7 bases and J dropped 4; count of bases not matched to a gene: 11. The CDR3 DNA is TGTGCCAGCACCAGGACAGGGGCGGTAGTGTACGAGCAGTACTTC. This encodes CASTRTGAVVYEQYF.